These 22 T cell receptor beta chains were sequenced from one sample in a study of blood T cell repertoires in COVID-19. TCRdb's table, derived via immunoSEQ multiplex PCR, lists solely in-frame clones and lacks some. The table lists some 250,000 clones, 80% to 90% of them singletons. The sample was PBMCs or T cells enriched from blood (not recorded which). The receptors come from a woman between 45 and 65 years old who had recovered from COVID-19.

This clone was counted once. The J gene is TRBJ2-1, the V gene TRBV7-6, with D maybe TRBD2 (6 bases). Germline V lookup: CDR1 SGHVS, CDR2 FNYEAQ. V lost 5 bases and J 0 bases, leaving 17 bases between the germline ends. There are 17 residues in the CDR3. CDR3 nucleotides: TGTGCCAGCAGCCTCTGGGGAGTAGCGGTCTCCTACAATGAGCAGTTCTTC. This sequence encodes CASSLWGVAVSYNEQFF.

This clone has at least ten counts. V usage is TRBV7-3 and J usage is TRBJ1-1; 7 nucleotides agree with TRBD1. Trimming cost V 2 bases and J 1 base; bases outside gene matches: 1. Germline-derived CDR1 and CDR2 are SGHTA and FQGTGA. This CDR3 is built from 14 residues. CDR3 sequence: CASSLDRENTEAFF. The CDR3 DNA sequence: TGTGCCAGCAGCTTAGACAGGGAGAACACTGAAGCTTTCTTT.

The chain carries TRBV9 and TRBJ2-2; TRBD2 matches 14 bases. Germline V gene data show CDR1 as SGDLS and CDR2 as YYNGEE. Unmatched junction bases numbered 12, after V lost 3 bases and J lost 8 bases. The CDR3 runs to 18 residues. In DNA, the CDR3 is TGTGCCAGCAGCGCCGGGACTAGCGGGAGAGGTCTGTGGGGGGAGCTGTTTTTT. Protein: CASSAGTSGRGLWGELFF. Drawing the rest from reference TRBV9 and TRBJ2-2, the complete variable domain is DSGVTQTPKHLITATGQRVTLRCSPRSGDLSVYWYQQSLDQGLQFLIQYYNGEERAKGNILERFSAQQFPDLHSELNLSSLELGDSALYFCASSAGTSGRGLWGELFFGEGSRLTVL.

This clone was seen only a few times. The genes are TRBV6-6 and TRBJ2-7, with 9 bases that match TRBD1. V dropped 5 bases and J dropped 4; count of bases not matched to a gene: 15. This CDR3 contains 17 residues. CDR1 and CDR2 (germline): MNHNY, SVGAGI (reference sequence). The CDR3 region has the DNA TGTGCCAGCAGTCCGCTGCCGCCGGGACAGGGTGTATACGAGCAGTACTTC. Protein sequence: CASSPLPPGQGVYEQYF.

The chain combines TRBV25-1 with TRBJ2-3; 10 bases agree with TRBD2. Germline lookup yields CDR1 MGHDK and CDR2 SYGVNS. This CDR3 has 16 residues. The junction had 6 bases not matched to a gene; V was cut back by 3 bases and J by 3 bases. The CDR3 sequence: CASSDPLAGVTDTQYF. The DNA of the CDR3 is TGTGCCAGCAGTGATCCTCTAGCGGGAGTTACAGATACGCAGTATTTT. The full variable domain, rest sourced from reference TRBV25-1 and TRBJ2-3, is EADIYQTPRYLVIGTGKKITLECSQTMGHDKMYWYQQDPGMELHLIHYSYGVNSTEKGDLSSESTVSRIRTEHFPLTLESARPSHTSQYLCASSDPLAGVTDTQYFGPGTRLTVL.

The rearrangement uses TRBV7-9 and TRBJ2-7; 8 nucleotides line up with TRBD1. CDR1 and CDR2 from the germline V gene are SEHNR and FQNEAQ (reference sequence). CDR3 length: 16 residues. Losses at the gene ends were 3 bases for V and 5 bases for J; bases not matched to a gene: 12. The CDR3 region has the DNA TGTGCCAGCAGCTTCGGGTTGTGGACAGGGATAGACGAGCAGTACTTC. It specifies CASSFGLWTGIDEQYF.

The genes are TRBV28 and TRBJ2-1; TRBD2 agrees at 11 bases. The junction had 11 bases not matched to a gene; V was cut back by 3 bases and J by 7 bases. CDR3 length equals 17 residues. Germline V lookup: CDR1 MDHEN, CDR2 SYDVKM. Here the CDR3 reads CASSFHLPGLADNEQFF. The CDR3 coding sequence is TGTGCCAGCAGTTTTCACCTTCCGGGACTAGCGGATAATGAGCAGTTCTTC.

The V call is TRBV6-5, the J call TRBJ1-2, with TRBD1 matching over 8 bases. J lost 4 bases, V lost 4 bases, and 11 bases had no gene match. The CDR3 is 16 residues long. Germline CDR1 reads MNHEY; CDR2 reads SVGAGI. CDR3 coding DNA: TGTGCCAGCAGTTTATATGGACAGGGTCGCAGCTATGGCTACACCTTC. Residues: CASSLYGQGRSYGYTF.

V gene TRBV5-1 combines with J gene TRBJ2-3; D perhaps matches TRBD2 (5 bases). Germline CDR1 SGHRS, CDR2 YFSETQ. The V end was cut by 7 bases, the J end by 0 bases, with 18 bases between. The CDR3 totals 16 residues. The CDR3 protein is CASLAGAFSSTDTQYF. The CDR3 DNA reads TGCGCCAGCCTGGCGGGCGCTTTTTCTAGCACAGATACGCAGTATTTT.

The chain employs TRBV20-1 and TRBJ1-6; D uncertain. Germline V CDR1 and CDR2: DFQATT, SNEGSKA (reference sequence). CDR3 length: 13 amino acids. V was pared by 3 bases and J by 7 bases, with 10 bases between. CDR3 residues: CSASATENSPLHF. For the CDR3, the DNA is TGCAGTGCTAGTGCTACCGAAAATTCACCCCTCCACTTT.

This chain joins TRBV19 and TRBJ2-7; the D is unclear. The CDR3 is made up of 15 amino acids. Trimming stripped 5 bases from V and 0 bases from J, with 14 bases between. The V gene's germline CDR1 is LNHDA and CDR2 SQIVND (reference sequence). DNA for the CDR3: TGTGCCAGTAGTGTAGGTTTGCGGAGCTCCTACGAGCAGTACTTC. Protein product: CASSVGLRSSYEQYF.

The rearrangement links TRBV6-4 to TRBJ2-3; the match to TRBD2 covers 8 bases. CDR3 length: 16 amino acids. In germline, CDR1 is MRHNA, CDR2 SNTAGT. The V and J ends lost 2 bases and 3 bases, in that order; junction bases with no gene match: 7. CDR3: CASSDVAGGETDTQYF. CDR3 bases: TGTGCCAGCAGTGACGTCGCGGGAGGAGAGACAGATACGCAGTATTTT.

J is TRBJ2-5 and V is TRBV7-8; D is uncertain. The CDR3 consists of 14 residues. Germline V lookup: CDR1 SGHVS, CDR2 FQNEAQ. The germline V and J ends were trimmed by 1 base and 2 bases, with 8 bases remaining between them. CDR3: CASSLVFLQETQYF. CDR3 coding DNA: TGTGCCAGCAGCTTAGTTTTCTTACAAGAGACCCAGTACTTC.

The chain recombines TRBV7-9 with TRBJ1-1, with D perhaps TRBD1 (5 bases). Trimming pared 5 bases from V and 3 bases from J, leaving 10 bases between. Per the germline V gene, CDR1 is SEHNR and CDR2 is FQNEAQ (reference sequence). The CDR3 consists of 13 residues. The CDR3: CASSVPGYTEAFF. The CDR3 region has the DNA TGTGCCAGCAGCGTTCCAGGGTACACTGAAGCTTTCTTT. The entire variable domain, with the rest obtained from reference TRBV7-9 and TRBJ1-1, is as follows: DTGVSQNPRHKITKRGQNVTFRCDPISEHNRLYWYRQTLGQGPEFLTYFQNEAQLEKSRLLSDRFSAERPKGSFSTLEIQRTEQGDSAMYLCASSVPGYTEAFFGQGTRLTVV.

This rearrangement joins TRBV7-2 to TRBJ1-3; D is possibly TRBD1 (5 bases). The CDR3 consists of 12 residues. Germline loops: CDR1 SGHTA, CDR2 FQGNSA. V gave up 5 bases and J gave up 4 bases, with 6 bases separating them. Here the CDR3 DNA reads TGTGCCAGCAGCACAGGAGGAAACACCATATATTTT. Translated, it gives CASSTGGNTIYF. Drawing the rest from reference TRBV7-2 and TRBJ1-3, the complete variable domain is GAGVSQSPSNKVTEKGKDVELRCDPISGHTALYWYRQSLGQGLEFLIYFQGNSAPDKSGLPSDRFSAERTGGSVSTLTIQRTQQEDSAVYLCASSTGGNTIYFGEGSWLTVV.

V usage is TRBV3-1 (or the pseudogene TRBV3-2) and J usage is TRBJ2-1; TRBD2 matches at 7 bases. The germline V gene encodes CDR1 LGHDT and CDR2 YNNKEL (reference sequence). This CDR3 comprises 16 residues. The trim removed 0 bases at V and 5 bases at J, leaving 7 bases unmatched. CDR3 sequence (DNA): TGTGCCAGCAGCCAAGACCCTCTACTAGCGAACAATGAGCAGTTCTTC. Protein sequence: CASSQDPLLANNEQFF.

The chain employs TRBV28 and TRBJ2-7, with a tentative D call TRBD2 (5 bases). The CDR3 consists of 14 residues. V was shortened by 2 bases and J by 0 bases, with 8 bases between the two germline ends. Germline loops: CDR1 MDHEN, CDR2 SYDVKM. CDR3: CASSLGLASYEQYF. The DNA for the CDR3 is TGTGCCAGCAGTTTAGGGCTAGCCTCCTACGAGCAGTACTTC. The full variable domain, its missing parts supplied by reference TRBV28 and TRBJ2-7, is DVKVTQSSRYLVKRTGEKVFLECVQDMDHENMFWYRQDPGLGLRLIYFSYDVKMKEKGDIPEGYSVSREKKERFSLILESASTNQTSMYLCASSLGLASYEQYFGPGTRLTVT.

As for this clone: The sample contains more than one DNA sequence encoding this CDR3. The chain employs TRBV10-3 and TRBJ1-5; D is possibly TRBD1 (5 bases). The CDR3 extends over 16 amino acids. Looked up from germline, CDR1 is ENHRY and CDR2 is SYGVKD. The V and J ends lost 0 bases and 3 bases respectively, with 12 bases between them. The CDR3 bases are TGTGCCATCAGTGAGTCGGAGGGGAGCTCCAATCAGCCCCAGCATTTT. Translating it yields CAISESEGSSNQPQHF.

The chain joins TRBV28 to TRBJ1-2; no clear D gene. CDR3 length: 15 residues. Germline V gene sequence: CDR1 MDHEN, CDR2 SYDVKM. V shed 2 bases and J shed 0 bases, with 10 bases lying between them. The CDR3 region has the DNA TGTGCCAGCAGTTTAGATCAGGAAGCTAACTATGGCTACACCTTC. Residues: CASSLDQEANYGYTF.

This chain links TRBV4-1 with TRBJ2-7; 13 nucleotides line up with TRBD2. J lost 7 bases, V lost 2 bases, and 8 bases had no gene match. CDR3 length: 16 amino acids. Germline lookup yields CDR1 MGHRA and CDR2 YSYEKL. The CDR3 coding sequence is TGCGCCAGCAGCCAATACGTGGGACTAGCGGGAAGGGAGCAGTACTTC. Protein product: CASSQYVGLAGREQYF.

The chain links TRBV7-9 to TRBJ1-2, with 8 bases identical to TRBD1. The CDR3 spans 13 residues. The ends lost 6 bases at V and 4 bases at J; junction bases unmatched: 4. CDR1 SEHNR and CDR2 FQNEAQ come from the germline V gene (reference sequence). CDR3: CASRTGTGYGYTF. DNA for the CDR3: TGTGCCAGCAGAACCGGGACAGGCTATGGCTACACCTTC.

This clone has just one count. The chain links TRBV28 to TRBJ2-1; TRBD2 agrees at 12 bases. The germline CDR1 and CDR2 sequences are MDHEN and SYDVKM. This CDR3 is built from 19 residues. With 3 bases clipped from V and 2 bases from J, the junction kept 11 bases outside the gene matches. CDR3 sequence (DNA): TGTGCCAGCAGTTTCGAGACAGGGAGGACTAGCGGGACCTACAATGAGCAGTTCTTC. Encoded protein: CASSFETGRTSGTYNEQFF.